Listed below are T cell receptor beta chains from one sample, sequenced in a study of shared clonotypes between healthy human individuals. Assay: immunoSEQ multiplex PCR; the TCRdb copy retains only in-frame clones and omits some. The sample contains about 1.5 million clones, roughly 98% of which appear only once. The sample comprised naive CD4+ T cells sorted from blood. The receptors were gathered from a man in his thirties or forties in good health. Both conserved end residues are part of each CDR3. Fields, in order: D gene, J gene, V gene, CDR3 DNA, CDR3 protein. The D gene is left open where the match is weak.

NA,TRBJ1-1,TRBV5-6,TGTGCCAGCAAACCAAGGCCGGTGAACACTGAAGCTTTCTTT,CASKPRPVNTEAFF
NA,TRBJ2-7,TRBV14,TGTGCCAGCAGCCCGGACAGCCCCTACGAGCAGTACTTC,CASSPDSPYEQYF
NA,TRBJ2-6,TRBV5-5,TGTGCCAGCAGCCTCACGGCAAGCAGCTCTGGGGCCAACGTCCTGACTTTC,CASSLTASSSGANVLTF
NA,TRBJ2-1,TRBV5-1,TGCGCCAGCAGCTCAAGGGGAGGTGAGCAGTTCTTC,CASSSRGGEQFF
TRBD1,TRBJ2-7,TRBV5-1,TGCGCCAGCAGCTTGTCCGGGACAGGAGATCTGGGGCGCTACGAGCAGTACTTC,CASSLSGTGDLGRYEQYF
NA,TRBJ1-5,TRBV6-1,TGTGCCAGCAGTGAGAGACATTTTACCAATCAGCCCCAGCATTTT,CASSERHFTNQPQHF
TRBD2,TRBJ2-7,TRBV11-2,TGTGCCAGCAGCTCCCCGACTAGCGGGAGGACCGAGCAGTACTTC,CASSSPTSGRTEQYF
NA,TRBJ1-4,TRBV19,TGTGCCAGTAGTACGACAGCAACTAATGAAAAACTGTTTTTT,CASSTTATNEKLFF
NA,TRBJ1-3,TRBV7-9,TGTGCCAGCAGCATGACACCCTCCTCTGGAAACACCATATATTTT,CASSMTPSSGNTIYF
TRBD2,TRBJ2-1,TRBV7-9,TGTGCCAGCAGCTTAGAGGGACTAGCGGGAGTCGACGAGCAGTTCTTC,CASSLEGLAGVDEQFF
TRBD2,TRBJ2-1,TRBV28,TGTGCCAGCAGGCAGACTAGCGGGAGGCTCAATGAGCAGTTCTTC,CASRQTSGRLNEQFF
NA,TRBJ2-5,TRBV7-3,TGTGCCAGCAGCTTATATCGGGGGAAGACCCAGTACTTC,CASSLYRGKTQYF
TRBD2,TRBJ2-1,TRBV2,TGTGCCAGCAGTCGGCTAGCGGGAGTGAATGAGCAGTTCTTC,CASSRLAGVNEQFF
TRBD1,TRBJ2-1,TRBV30,TGTGCCTGGAGTGGGACAGGGCTAGACGATGAGCAGTTCTTC,CAWSGTGLDDEQFF